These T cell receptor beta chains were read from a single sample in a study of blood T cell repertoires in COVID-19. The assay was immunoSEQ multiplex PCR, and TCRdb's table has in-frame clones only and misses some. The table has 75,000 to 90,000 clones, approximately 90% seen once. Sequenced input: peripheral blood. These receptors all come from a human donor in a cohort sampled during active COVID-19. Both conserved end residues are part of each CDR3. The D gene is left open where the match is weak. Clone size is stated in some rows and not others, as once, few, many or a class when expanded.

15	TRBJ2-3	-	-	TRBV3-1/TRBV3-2	CASSQGSRYPDTQYF	TGTGCCAGCAGCCAAGGTTCTCGCTACCCAGATACGCAGTATTTT
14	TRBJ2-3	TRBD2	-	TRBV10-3	CAISPRGGTDTQYF	TGTGCCATCAGCCCGCGGGGGGGCACAGATACGCAGTATTTT
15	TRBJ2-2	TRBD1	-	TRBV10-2	CASTWTGPLAGELFF	TGCGCCAGCACATGGACAGGGCCTCTCGCCGGGGAGCTGTTTTTT
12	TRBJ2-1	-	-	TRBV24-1	CATSDLRNEQFF	TGTGCCACCAGTGATTTGCGGAATGAGCAGTTCTTC
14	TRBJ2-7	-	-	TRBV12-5	CASGAGAFSYEQYF	TGTGCTAGTGGGGCAGGGGCTTTTTCCTACGAGCAGTACTTC
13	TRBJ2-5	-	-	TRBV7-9	CASSLSGAETQYF	TGTGCCAGCAGCTTATCAGGGGCCGAGACCCAGTACTTC
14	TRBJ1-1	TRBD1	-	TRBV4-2	CASSQSTGGTEAFF	TGTGCCAGCAGCCAAAGCACAGGGGGCACTGAAGCTTTCTTT
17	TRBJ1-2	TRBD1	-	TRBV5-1	CASSLVIGGQGQAGYTF	TGCGCCAGCAGCTTGGTAATCGGGGGACAGGGGCAGGCTGGCTACACCTTC
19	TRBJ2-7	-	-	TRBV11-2	CASRPGRGIRGLSSYEQYF	TGTGCCAGCAGACCTGGGCGGGGTATTAGAGGATTAAGCTCCTACGAGCAGTACTTC
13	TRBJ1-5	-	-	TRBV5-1	CASSLLEGQPQHF	TGCGCCAGCAGCTTACTTGAGGGACAGCCCCAGCATTTT
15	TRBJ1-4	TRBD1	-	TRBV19	CASSIQGQLNEKLFF	TGTGCCAGTAGTATTCAGGGACAGCTAAATGAAAAACTGTTTTTT
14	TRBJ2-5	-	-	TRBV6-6	CASRLRPRGETQYF	TGTGCCAGCAGGCTGCGCCCAAGGGGGGAGACCCAGTACTTC
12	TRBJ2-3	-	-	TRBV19	CASSDRKDTQYF	TGTGCCAGCTCGGACAGAAAAGATACGCAGTATTTT
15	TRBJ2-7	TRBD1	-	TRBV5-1	CASSPDRVGTYEQYF	TGCGCCAGCAGCCCAGACAGGGTTGGTACCTACGAGCAGTACTTC
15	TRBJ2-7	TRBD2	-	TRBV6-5	CASSYSGGGPYEQYF	TGTGCCAGCAGTTACTCGGGCGGGGGTCCCTACGAGCAGTACTTC
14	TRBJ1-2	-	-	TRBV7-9	CASSLEYSKDGYTF	TGTGCCAGCAGCTTAGAGTACAGCAAAGATGGCTACACCTTC
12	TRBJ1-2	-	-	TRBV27	CATWGLDYGYTF	TGTGCCACCTGGGGCCTTGACTATGGCTACACCTTC
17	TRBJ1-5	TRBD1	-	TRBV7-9	CASSRAQGANSNQPQHF	TGTGCCAGCAGCCGCGCACAGGGGGCAAATAGCAATCAGCCCCAGCATTTT
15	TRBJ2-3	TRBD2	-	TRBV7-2	CASSLGGGITDTQYF	TGTGCCAGCAGCTTAGGCGGGGGGATCACAGATACGCAGTATTTT
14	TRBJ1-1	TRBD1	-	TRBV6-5	CASRSRDRDTEAFF	TGTGCCAGCAGAAGCCGGGACAGAGACACTGAAGCTTTCTTT
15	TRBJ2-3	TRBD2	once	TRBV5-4	CASKRTSGDLDTQYF	TGTGCCAGCAAGAGGACTAGCGGGGACCTAGATACGCAGTATTTT
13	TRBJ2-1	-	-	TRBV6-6	CASSYWLDNEQFF	TGTGCCAGCAGTTACTGGCTAGACAATGAGCAGTTCTTC
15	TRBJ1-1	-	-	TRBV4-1	CASSHTGMMDTEAFF	TGCGCCAGCAGCCACACCGGGATGATGGACACTGAAGCTTTCTTT
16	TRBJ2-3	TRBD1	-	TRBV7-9	CASSQRQGGELDTQYF	TGTGCCAGCAGCCAAAGACAGGGGGGCGAATTAGATACGCAGTATTTT
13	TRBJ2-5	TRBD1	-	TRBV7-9	CASSRQGGETQYF	TGTGCCAGCAGCAGACAGGGGGGAGAGACCCAGTACTTC
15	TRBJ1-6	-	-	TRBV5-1	CASSLSVPADSPLHF	TGCGCCAGCAGCTTGTCGGTTCCTGCGGATTCACCCCTCCACTTT
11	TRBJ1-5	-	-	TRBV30	CAWGTGGPQHF	TGTGCCTGGGGTACGGGGGGCCCCCAGCATTTT
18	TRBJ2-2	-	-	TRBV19	CASSPHPFAGANTGELFF	TGTGCCAGTAGTCCTCATCCTTTTGCGGGGGCTAACACCGGGGAGCTGTTTTTT
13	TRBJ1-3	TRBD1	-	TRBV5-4	CASRAGGGNTIYF	TGTGCCAGCAGGGCAGGGGGAGGAAACACCATATATTTT
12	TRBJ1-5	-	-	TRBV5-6	CASSLLGQPQHF	TGTGCCAGCAGCTTGCTCGGGCAGCCCCAGCATTTT
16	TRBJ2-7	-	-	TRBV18	CASSPLPEQAIYEQYF	TGTGCCAGCTCACCACTGCCGGAACAGGCAATCTACGAGCAGTACTTC
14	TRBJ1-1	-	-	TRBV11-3	CASSLGGGFTEAFF	TGTGCCAGCAGCTTAGGCGGGGGGTTCACTGAAGCTTTCTTT
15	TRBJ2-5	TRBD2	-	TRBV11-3	CASSLGDYPQETQYF	TGTGCCAGCAGCTTAGGGGACTACCCGCAAGAGACCCAGTACTTC
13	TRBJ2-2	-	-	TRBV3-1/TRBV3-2	CASSPGSTGELFF	TGTGCCAGCAGCCCCGGGTCCACCGGGGAGCTGTTTTTT
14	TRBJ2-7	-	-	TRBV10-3	CAISQKGGHYEQYF	TGTGCCATCAGTCAAAAGGGCGGACACTACGAGCAGTACTTC
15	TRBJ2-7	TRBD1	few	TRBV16	CASSQADRGRGEQYF	TGTGCCAGCAGCCAAGCGGACAGGGGGAGGGGCGAGCAGTACTTC
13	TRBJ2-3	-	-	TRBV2	CATTNSRTDTQYF	TGTGCCACTACCAACTCTCGCACAGATACGCAGTATTTT
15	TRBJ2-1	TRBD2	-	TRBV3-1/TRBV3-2	CASSQVLAGGNEQFF	TGTGCCAGCAGCCAAGTTTTAGCGGGGGGTAATGAGCAGTTCTTC
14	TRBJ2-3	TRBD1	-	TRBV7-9	CASSPAGTGGTQYF	TGTGCCAGCAGCCCCGCCGGGACAGGAGGTACGCAGTATTTT
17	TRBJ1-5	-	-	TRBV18	CASSPQEAGIHGQPQHF	TGTGCCAGCTCACCTCAAGAAGCAGGGATTCACGGCCAGCCCCAGCATTTT
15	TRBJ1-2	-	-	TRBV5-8	CASSLMWTANYGYTF	TGTGCCAGCAGCTTGATGTGGACAGCTAACTATGGCTACACCTTC
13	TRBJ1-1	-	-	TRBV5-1	CASSLGGQSEAFF	TGCGCCAGCAGCTTGGGAGGACAATCTGAAGCTTTCTTT
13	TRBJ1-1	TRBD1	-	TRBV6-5	CASRGQMNTEAFF	TGTGCCAGCAGGGGACAGATGAACACTGAAGCTTTCTTT
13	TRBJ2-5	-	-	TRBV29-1	CSVVGQSGETQYF	TGCAGCGTCGTCGGGCAGTCGGGGGAGACCCAGTACTTC
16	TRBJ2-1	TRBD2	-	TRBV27	CASSLVLADDYNEQFF	TGTGCCAGCAGTTTAGTTCTAGCGGACGACTACAATGAGCAGTTCTTC
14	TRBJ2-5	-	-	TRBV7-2	CASSLEPVRETQYF	TGTGCCAGCAGCTTAGAACCGGTGCGAGAGACCCAGTACTTC
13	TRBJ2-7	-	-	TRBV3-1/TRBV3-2	CASKGAYVDEQYF	TGTGCCAGCAAAGGAGCCTACGTCGACGAGCAGTACTTC
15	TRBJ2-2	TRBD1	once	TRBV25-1	CASSDGQGYTGELFF	TGTGCCAGCAGTGACGGACAGGGGTACACCGGGGAGCTGTTTTTT
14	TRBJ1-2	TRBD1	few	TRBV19	CASSISGQGDGYTF	TGTGCCAGTAGTATTTCGGGACAGGGGGATGGCTACACCTTC
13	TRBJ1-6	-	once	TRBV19	CASSISGNSPLHF	TGTGCCAGTAGTATAAGCGGTAATTCACCCCTCCACTTT
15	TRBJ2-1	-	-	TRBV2	CASSEVSGSDNEQFF	TGTGCCAGCAGTGAAGTTAGCGGCAGCGACAATGAGCAGTTCTTC
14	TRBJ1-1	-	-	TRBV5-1	CASSSGPGNTEAFF	TGCGCCAGCAGCTCCGGTCCCGGGAACACTGAAGCTTTCTTT
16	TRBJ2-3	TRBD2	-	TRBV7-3	CASSPSWLAGAGTQYF	TGTGCCAGCAGTCCCAGTTGGCTAGCGGGGGCCGGGACGCAGTATTTT
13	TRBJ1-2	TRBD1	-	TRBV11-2	CASSFQGAYGYTF	TGTGCCAGCAGTTTCCAGGGGGCCTATGGCTACACCTTC
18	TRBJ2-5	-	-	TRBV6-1	CASSEARGRLRWQETQYF	TGTGCCAGCAGTGAAGCCCGTGGCAGGCTCCGATGGCAAGAGACCCAGTACTTC